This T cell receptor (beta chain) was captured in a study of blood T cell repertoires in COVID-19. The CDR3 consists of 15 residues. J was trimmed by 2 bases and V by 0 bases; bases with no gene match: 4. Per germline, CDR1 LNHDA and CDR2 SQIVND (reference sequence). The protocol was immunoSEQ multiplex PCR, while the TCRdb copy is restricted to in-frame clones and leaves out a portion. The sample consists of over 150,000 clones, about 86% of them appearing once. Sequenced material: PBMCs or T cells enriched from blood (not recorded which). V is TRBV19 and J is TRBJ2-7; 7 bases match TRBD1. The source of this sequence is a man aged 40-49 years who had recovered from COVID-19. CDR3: CASSIERGQTYEQYF. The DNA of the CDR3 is TGTGCCAGTAGTATAGAGAGGGGACAGACCTACGAGCAGTACTTC.